Listed here are 29 T cell receptor beta chains from one sample, sequenced in a study of blood T cell repertoires in COVID-19. Sequencing was performed with immunoSEQ multiplex PCR; in TCRdb, only in-frame clones are kept and a portion is missing. Of over 150,000 clones in the sample, 94% were seen once. Material for sequencing was peripheral blood. These receptor sequences come from a man aged 30-40 years with COVID-19, enrolled during active disease.

The rearrangement links TRBV5-6 to TRBJ2-3; weak D call: TRBD2 (6 bases). With 0 bases removed from V and 0 bases from J, the gap between germline ends came to 11 bases. The CDR3 covers 16 residues. Germline CDR1 is SGHDT and CDR2 is YYEEEE. CDR3 protein: CASSLAGGASTDTQYF. The CDR3 bases are TGTGCCAGCAGCTTGGCCGGCGGGGCGAGCACAGATACGCAGTATTTT.

The CDR3 region is CASSVMGGRGSYEQYF. DNA for the CDR3: TGTGCCAGCAGTGTCATGGGGGGGCGGGGCTCCTACGAGCAGTACTTC. The chain carries TRBV6-1 and TRBJ2-7, with TRBD2 as a possible D gene (7 bases). Germline V gene sequence: CDR1 MNHNS, CDR2 SASEGT. V gave up 4 bases and J gave up 0 bases, with 16 bases separating them. This CDR3 is 16 amino acids long.

This chain links TRBV7-9 with TRBJ2-7; 7 bases map to TRBD1. The germline V gene has CDR1 SEHNR and CDR2 FQNEAQ (reference sequence). The CDR3 spans 19 residues. The junction had 14 bases not matched to a gene; V was cut back by 0 bases and J by 0 bases. CDR3 nucleotides: TGTGCCAGCAGCTTAGCAGGGGCAGGGGGAAACGATCCCTCCTACGAGCAGTACTTC. Translation gives CASSLAGAGGNDPSYEQYF.

The rearrangement uses TRBV28 and TRBJ2-3, with 7 nucleotides matching TRBD1. This CDR3 contains 15 residues. Per the germline V gene, CDR1 is MDHEN and CDR2 is SYDVKM. The ends lost 5 bases at V and 0 bases at J; junction bases unmatched: 5. CDR3 sequence (DNA): TGTGCCAGCAGTGTGGGACAGCATAGCACAGATACGCAGTATTTT. Translating it yields CASSVGQHSTDTQYF.

The gene calls are TRBV28 and TRBJ1-1; D gene ambiguous. CDR1 and CDR2 (germline): MDHEN, SYDVKM. Trimming took 2 bases from V and 0 from J, leaving 13 bases between them. This CDR3 is 16 amino acids long. CDR3: CASSLRSLRVNTEAFF. CDR3 bases: TGTGCCAGCAGTTTAAGGTCCCTGAGGGTGAACACTGAAGCTTTCTTT. Full variable domain (missing parts from reference TRBV28 and TRBJ1-1): DVKVTQSSRYLVKRTGEKVFLECVQDMDHENMFWYRQDPGLGLRLIYFSYDVKMKEKGDIPEGYSVSREKKERFSLILESASTNQTSMYLCASSLRSLRVNTEAFFGQGTRLTVV.

This sequence joins TRBV11-2 and TRBJ1-2; TRBD1 agrees at 7 bases. Trimming removed 0 bases from V and 4 bases from J; junction bases left unmatched: 5. Germline V gene lookup returns CDR1 SGHAT and CDR2 FQNNGV. The CDR3 covers 15 residues. The CDR3 loop reads CASSLEGRGPYGYTF. CDR3 in DNA: TGTGCCAGCAGCTTAGAAGGAAGGGGGCCCTATGGCTACACCTTC.

The V and J genes are TRBV10-3 and TRBJ1-5; D ambiguous. With 0 bases removed from V and 0 bases from J, the gap between germline ends came to 15 bases. Germline V gene sequence: CDR1 ENHRY, CDR2 SYGVKD. This CDR3 spans 18 amino acids. The CDR3 DNA follows: TGTGCCATCAGTGAGTCGAGGGCGGAGTACGCTAGCAATCAGCCCCAGCATTTT. Residues: CAISESRAEYASNQPQHF.

This chain connects TRBV7-2 to TRBJ1-1; D unclear. CDR1 and CDR2 from the germline V gene are SGHTA and FQGNSA. CDR3 size: 13 residues. V lost 5 bases, J lost 0 bases, and 7 bases lay in between. The CDR3 protein is CASSPRVNTEAFF. DNA of the CDR3: TGTGCCAGCAGCCCCCGGGTGAACACTGAAGCTTTCTTT.

This clone was counted a single time. The chain employs TRBV30 and TRBJ1-1; D is ambiguous. Deletions cut 2 bases from V and 3 bases from J, with 16 bases between. The CDR3 has 15 amino acids. CDR1 and CDR2 (germline): GTSNPN, SVGIG (reference sequence). The DNA of the CDR3 is TGTGCCTGGAGTAGCTCCCGGCAGCGCTACACTGAAGCTTTCTTT. This gives the protein CAWSSSRQRYTEAFF.

The chain couples TRBV9 to TRBJ2-3; a weak D match, TRBD2 (5 bases). The CDR3 loop spans 18 amino acids. V lost 4 bases and J lost 0, with 21 bases in between. Germline V lookup: CDR1 SGDLS, CDR2 YYNGEE. The CDR3 loop is CASSPAGVGLASTDTQYF. CDR3 nucleotide sequence: TGTGCCAGCAGCCCTGCCGGGGTTGGTTTGGCCAGCACAGATACGCAGTATTTT.

J is TRBJ1-6 and V is TRBV10-1, with D perhaps TRBD1 (5 bases). CDR1 and CDR2 from the germline V gene are WNHNN and SYGVQD (reference sequence). V was cut by 7 bases and J by 6 bases, with 13 bases left in between. This CDR3 contains 14 residues. CDR3 in amino acids: CASTGHPGNSPLHF. The CDR3 DNA reads as TGCGCCAGCACCGGACACCCGGGTAATTCACCCCTCCACTTT.

J is TRBJ1-5 and V is TRBV19, with 7 bases identical to TRBD1. The CDR3 extends over 16 amino acids. Trimming took 6 bases from V and 0 from J; bases not matched to a gene: 8. CDR1 LNHDA and CDR2 SQIVND come from the germline V gene (reference sequence). This chain's CDR3 is CASSNYRGNSNQPQHF. CDR3 DNA sequence: TGTGCCAGTAGCAATTACAGGGGAAATAGCAATCAGCCCCAGCATTTT.

The CDR3 loop is CASSLPGTSWQQYF. The CDR3 nucleotides are TGTGCCAGCAGCCTTCCCGGGACTAGCTGGCAGCAGTACTTC. The V and J genes are TRBV3-1 (or the pseudogene TRBV3-2) and TRBJ2-7, with 9 bases matching TRBD2. J was trimmed by 8 bases and V by 4 bases; bases with no gene match: 9. The CDR3 loop spans 14 amino acids. CDR1 and CDR2 (germline): LGHDT, YNNKEL (reference sequence).

The V gene is TRBV3-1 (or the pseudogene TRBV3-2), the J gene TRBJ1-4; D is unclear. Germline values: CDR1 LGHDT, CDR2 YNNKEL (reference sequence). The CDR3 consists of 15 residues. With 0 bases removed from V and 10 bases from J, the gap between germline ends came to 15 bases. The CDR3 DNA sequence: TGTGCCAGCAGCCAAGATGGGAGGGAAGGTGGAAAACTGTTTTTT. Translated, it gives CASSQDGREGGKLFF.

The chain carries TRBV4-1 and TRBJ1-1; a possible D gene is TRBD1 (6 bases). CDR1 and CDR2 from the germline V gene are MGHRA and YSYEKL. V was shortened by 4 bases and J by 1 base, with 13 bases between the two germline ends. CDR3 size: 15 residues. CDR3 loop: CASSPLGQSNTEAFF. CDR3 nucleotide sequence: TGCGCCAGCAGCCCTTTGGGACAATCGAACACTGAAGCTTTCTTT.

This chain uses TRBV5-4 with TRBJ2-3; 8 nucleotides align to TRBD2. V lost 4 bases to trimming and J lost 1 base; unmatched junction nucleotides: 8. Germline V gene lookup returns CDR1 SGHNT and CDR2 YYREEE (reference sequence). The CDR3 consists of 16 residues. The CDR3 region is CASSREGSGGTDTQYF. The CDR3 nucleotides read TGTGCCAGCAGCCGGGAGGGTAGCGGGGGCACAGATACGCAGTATTTT.

The chain combines TRBV4-1 with TRBJ1-3; the match to TRBD1 covers 8 bases. Germline trimming cut 3 bases from V and 0 bases from J; bases unmatched to any gene: 4. This CDR3 is 16 amino acids long. Germline assignment: CDR1 MGHRA and CDR2 YSYEKL. CDR3 DNA sequence: TGCGCCAGCAGCCACCATCAGGGGGCCTCTGGAAACACCATATATTTT. Residues: CASSHHQGASGNTIYF.

The chain employs TRBV3-1 (or the pseudogene TRBV3-2) and TRBJ1-1; D perhaps matches TRBD1 (6 bases). V was trimmed by 4 bases and J by 4 bases, leaving 13 bases between them. The CDR3 spans 14 residues. In germline, CDR1 is LGHDT, CDR2 YNNKEL (reference sequence). This chain's CDR3 is CASSRGGALTEAFF. The CDR3 coding sequence is TGTGCCAGCAGCCGAGGGGGGGCTCTCACTGAAGCTTTCTTT.

The V gene is TRBV6-5, the J gene TRBJ1-6; maybe TRBD1 (6 bases). Germline CDR1 is MNHEY and CDR2 is SVGAGI. The CDR3 totals 14 residues. The ends were cut back, 8 bases at V and 7 bases at J, with 15 bases in the middle. The CDR3 loop is CASRGRGPNSPLHF. CDR3 bases: TGTGCCAGCCGCGGCAGGGGTCCAAATTCACCCCTCCACTTT.

This chain uses TRBV5-4 with TRBJ2-7; weak D call: TRBD2 (5 bases). The germline gives CDR1 SGHNT, CDR2 YYREEE (reference sequence). Trimming left V 4 bases short and J 1 base short, with 12 bases between. CDR3 length: 14 amino acids. CDR3 nucleotide sequence: TGTGCCAGCAGCCGAGAGGGCCGTTCCTACGAGCAGTACTTC. It specifies CASSREGRSYEQYF.

The count of this clone is one. CDR3 region: CASSDSRALGTGGFGGNQPQHF. CDR3 sequence (DNA): TGTGCCAGCAGTGACTCGAGGGCGTTAGGGACAGGGGGCTTTGGCGGCAATCAGCCCCAGCATTTT. This rearrangement joins TRBV6-4 to TRBJ1-5; TRBD1 agrees at 12 bases. The CDR3 sequence is 22 residues long. The V and J ends lost 0 bases and 2 bases, in that order; junction bases with no gene match: 17. Germline lookup yields CDR1 MRHNA and CDR2 SNTAGT.

The V gene is TRBV2, the J gene TRBJ2-7; TRBD1 matches at 7 bases. J lost 2 bases, V lost 0 bases, and 10 bases had no gene match. The CDR3 runs 17 residues. In germline, CDR1 is SNHLY, CDR2 FYNNEI. The CDR3 region is CASSEAMSRDSAYEQYF. DNA for the CDR3: TGTGCCAGCAGTGAAGCGATGTCCCGGGACAGCGCCTACGAGCAGTACTTC. The variable domain in full, with the rest retrieved from reference TRBV2 and TRBJ2-7, is EPEVTQTPSHQVTQMGQEVILRCVPISNHLYFYWYRQILGQKVEFLVSFYNNEISEKSEIFDDQFSVERPDGSNFTLKIRSTKLEDSAMYFCASSEAMSRDSAYEQYFGPGTRLTVT.

This chain uses TRBV30 with TRBJ1-3; D gene ambiguous. Germline loops: CDR1 GTSNPN, CDR2 SVGIG (reference sequence). The CDR3 is 12 residues long. V dropped 4 bases and J dropped 4 bases, with 8 bases sitting between them. Written as DNA, the CDR3 is TGTGCCTGGAATCGGGGAGGAAACACCATATATTTT. It yields the protein CAWNRGGNTIYF.

The rearrangement joins TRBV15 to TRBJ1-4, with TRBD1 as a possible D gene (6 bases). Germline V gene sequence: CDR1 LNHNV, CDR2 YYDKDF (reference sequence). V was trimmed by 0 bases and J by 10 bases, leaving 15 bases between them. The CDR3 loop spans 15 amino acids. The CDR3 sequence: CATSREAGDYGKLFF. The CDR3 region has the DNA TGTGCCACCAGCAGAGAGGCAGGGGATTATGGAAAACTGTTTTTT.

The rearrangement uses TRBV10-2 and TRBJ2-7; 8 nucleotides align to TRBD2. The V segment lost 6 bases and the J segment 2 bases; nucleotides outside the gene matches: 6. CDR1 WSHSY and CDR2 SAAADI come from the germline V gene. This CDR3 spans 14 amino acids. In DNA, the CDR3 is TGCGCCAGCAGGGGACTAGGGGACCCCTACGAGCAGTACTTC. As protein: CASRGLGDPYEQYF.

V and J are TRBV5-5 and TRBJ1-6; TRBD1 matches 7 bases. The CDR3 is 15 residues long. The V gene's germline CDR1 is SGHKS and CDR2 YYEKEE (reference sequence). Germline trimming cut 4 bases from V and 5 bases from J; bases unmatched to any gene: 6. The CDR3 region has the DNA TGTGCCAGCAGCATTGGACAGGTCAATAATTCACCCCTCCACTTT. Protein sequence: CASSIGQVNNSPLHF.

Here the CDR3 reads CASSKGQGDMNTEAFF. The CDR3 nucleotides read TGTGCCAGCAGCAAAGGCCAGGGTGACATGAACACTGAAGCTTTCTTT. This chain uses TRBV21-1 with TRBJ1-1; TRBD1, the table's D call, lacks a check against the DNA. TRBV21-1 is a documented pseudogene. The CDR3 consists of 16 residues.

In this sample, this clone turned up once. The V and J genes are TRBV6-5 and TRBJ1-5; D gene ambiguous. This CDR3 spans 13 amino acids. The germline V and J ends were trimmed by 7 bases and 6 bases, with 13 bases remaining between them. CDR1 is MNHEY, CDR2 SVGAGI, per germline. The CDR3 coding sequence is TGTGCCAGCAACGAGGTGGTGAGTCAGCCCCAGCATTTT. Amino acids: CASNEVVSQPQHF.

J is TRBJ1-4 and V is TRBV4-2; 7 bases are shared with TRBD1. The CDR3 has 16 amino acids. Germline V gene sequence: CDR1 LGHNA, CDR2 YNFKEQ. J gave up 8 bases and V 3 bases, and 12 bases lay outside the gene matches. In DNA, the CDR3 is TGTGCCAGCAGCCAGACTGGGACAGCGGGCGGGGAAAAACTGTTTTTT. As protein: CASSQTGTAGGEKLFF.